This T cell receptor (beta chain) comes out of a study of OX40 agonist ivuxolimab in advanced cancers. Notes on the study in general: Fewer expanded clones were found on average in CD4+ than in CD8+ T cells.

With baseline, cycle 4 day 1, and cycle 7 day 1 as timepoints, blood was sampled. Germline V lookup: CDR1 MGHRA, CDR2 YSYEKL. The CDR3 contains 14 residues. The V end lost 2 bases, the J end lost 5 bases, and 12 bases lay between the germline ends. The repertoire was sequenced with immunoSEQ multiplex PCR; TCRdb's copy has only in-frame clones and lacks some. The sample records 30,000 or so clones, around 90% being singletons. Note on this clone: Its antigen is still unknown.

This clonotype originated in an adult with an advanced solid tumor such as melanoma, head and neck, liver or kidney cancer. The J gene is TRBJ2-5, the V gene TRBV4-1; D not certain. The material sequenced was CD4+ or CD8+ T cells sorted from blood, taken in a trial of the OX40 agonist ivuxolimab. CDR3 region: CASSQNTGQETQYF. Here the CDR3 DNA reads TGCGCCAGCAGCCAAAACACCGGCCAGGAGACCCAGTACTTC.